One T cell receptor beta chain is described in this entry. This sample is part of a study of blood T cell repertoires in COVID-19. CDR1 SGHRS and CDR2 YFSETQ come from the germline V gene. V shed 0 bases and J 14 bases; nucleotides not matched to a gene: 10. The CDR3 is 14 residues long. Clones were sequenced by immunoSEQ multiplex PCR, and TCRdb holds only the in-frame ones, with some missing. Among about 170,000 clones listed, about 83% were seen once. Sample: peripheral blood. The TCR comes from a man aged 18 to 30 with active or convalescent COVID-19. The chain combines TRBV5-1 with TRBJ2-1; TRBD2 aligns across 8 bases. The CDR3, as DNA: TGCGCCAGCAGCTTGGCCGGGGGGGCGAGAGAGAAGTTCTTC. Translated: CASSLAGGAREKFF.